The present TCR beta chain was sequenced within a study of glioma-infiltrating T cells. Findings of the study overall: Tissue-blood divergence was below expectation in non-neoplastic patients, above in gliomas. Tissue and blood shared very few CDR3 sequences.

Comments on this clonotype: The antigen remains unidentified. This sequence may be a read error, since a much larger clone differs from it by one base.

The iRepertoire nested amplicon-rescue multiplex PCR amplified TCR alpha and beta CDR3s from RNA. Input was roughly 100-450 ng of tissue mRNA or PBMC total RNA. TCRdb fed the multiplex PCR reads into MiXCR, producing one record per CDR3 protein. This sample carries more than 20,000 distinct CDR3 sequences, about 26% of them seen once, and the ten largest clones take approximately 14%. The CDR3 runs to 15 residues. In germline, CDR1 is SEHNR, CDR2 FQNEAQ (reference sequence). The receptor was derived from a human donor with low-grade glioma or glioblastoma, undergoing nonglioma brain surgery, or in good health (not recorded which). The chain links TRBV7-9 to TRBJ2-1, with D possibly being TRBD1 or TRBD2 (6 bases each). Specimen: glioma tissue, nonneoplastic brain tissue, or PBMCs (not recorded which). DNA for the CDR3: TGTGCCAGCAGCTTACAGGGGTGGAGGGGCAATGAGCGGTTCTTC. Translated: CASSLQGWRGNERFF.